The present TCR beta chain was sequenced within a study of shared clonotypes between healthy human individuals. Repertoires were generated with immunoSEQ multiplex PCR, while TCRdb's copy carries only in-frame clones and drops some. The profile shows under 2,500,000 clones, nearly 97% of them singletons. The CDR3 contains 11 residues. CDR1 SQVTM and CDR2 ANQGSEA come from the germline V gene. Trimming cost V 5 bases and J 7 bases, with 9 bases left between them. This clonotype was sampled from a man aged 18 to 29 in good health. Sequenced input: naive CD4+ T cells sorted from blood. Subset defined: CD45RA+ positively selected. The V call is TRBV29-1, the J call TRBJ2-1; no clear D. CDR3 region: CSVLERNEQFF. CDR3 nucleotides: TGCAGCGTTCTAGAGCGAAATGAGCAGTTCTTC.